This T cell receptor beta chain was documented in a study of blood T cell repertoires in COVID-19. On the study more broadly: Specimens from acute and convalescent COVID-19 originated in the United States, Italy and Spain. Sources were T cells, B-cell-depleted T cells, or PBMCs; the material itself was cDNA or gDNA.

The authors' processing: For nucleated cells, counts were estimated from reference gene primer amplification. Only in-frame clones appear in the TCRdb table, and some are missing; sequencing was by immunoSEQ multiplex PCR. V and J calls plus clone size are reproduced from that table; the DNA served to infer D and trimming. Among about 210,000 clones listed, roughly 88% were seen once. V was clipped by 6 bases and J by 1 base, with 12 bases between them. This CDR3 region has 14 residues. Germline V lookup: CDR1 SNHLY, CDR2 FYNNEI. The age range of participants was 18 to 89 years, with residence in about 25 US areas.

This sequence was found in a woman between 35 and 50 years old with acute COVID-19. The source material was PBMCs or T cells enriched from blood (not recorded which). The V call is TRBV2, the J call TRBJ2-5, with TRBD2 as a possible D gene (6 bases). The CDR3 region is CASRGGVVQETQYF. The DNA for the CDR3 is TGTGCCAGCAGGGGGGGAGTGGTCCAAGAGACCCAGTACTTC.